These T cell receptor beta chains were read from a single sample in a study of T cells and copy number aberrations in small-cell lung cancer. Measured with immunoSEQ multiplex PCR; TCRdb has only the in-frame clones, and not every one. The sample lists roughly 8,900 clones; approximately 79% were seen once. Sequencing used normal tissue next to the tumor. The source is a man aged 60 to 75 with small cell lung cancer. Each CDR3 is given without its conserved first and last residue. Each record gives: clone size, V gene, CDR3 protein. Size is stated for part of the rows, as once, few or many counts, or as a class when the clone is expanded.

-,TRBV10-3,ATRGDGTGELF
-,TRBV7-3,ASSLSLTANEQF
large,TRBV5-1,ASSSLGGNEQY
-,TRBV4-1,ASSQDYRQPRLYNEQF
medium-sized,TRBV27,ASSYRGIASRETQY
-,TRBV11-2,ASSQGKTGANVLT
-,TRBV2,ASSIHQGYT
-,TRBV30,AWSQDGNQPQH
-,TRBV28,ASSLSGTVYGYT
-,TRBV10-3,AISGYAQSSYNEQF
few,TRBV5-4,ASSLDSEKLF
-,TRBV5-8,ASSLEGFLTDTQY
-,TRBV6-1,ASSSTLEPGNTIY
once,TRBV18,ASSSNTGELF
-,TRBV29-1,SVEGEGANEQY
-,TRBV7-3,ASSRDPGETQY
-,TRBV5-1,ASSLAQLVGETQY
-,TRBV4-1,ASSQAINEKLF
few,TRBV5-4,ASSLDSEKLF
-,TRBV7-9,ASSLRSQGMNEKLF
-,TRBV4-1,ASGQEAASGYNEQF
once,TRBV27,ASRKQADYGYT
-,TRBV27,ASRDPGGQPQH
-,TRBV4-1,ASSQARGRHTDTQY
-,TRBV27,ASSIIRMGRSEKLF
-,TRBV28,ASSLFGAGLNTEAF
-,TRBV10-3,AISSGTSSGLGEQY
-,TRBV9,ASSPEGSHQPQH
-,TRBV5-1,ASSPKAGGTELAKNIQY
-,TRBV9,ARGAPPLTDTQY
-,TRBV19,ASKRDRVNEQF
-,TRBV5-4,ASSSRQGAMDGYT
-,TRBV6-6,ASSYSSDQPQH
-,TRBV19,ASSIQDPDTQY
few,TRBV30,AWSRGREYQPQH
-,TRBV7-9,ASSSTGSAIQETQY